The rows below give T cell receptor beta chains drawn from one sample of a study of OX40 agonist ivuxolimab in advanced cancers. Clones were read by immunoSEQ multiplex PCR, and TCRdb kept only the in-frame ones, dropping some. The sample lists approximately 100,000 clones; about nine tenths were seen once. The starting material was CD4+ or CD8+ T cells sorted from blood, obtained in a trial of the OX40 agonist ivuxolimab. All receptors come from an adult with an advanced solid tumor such as melanoma, head and neck, liver or kidney cancer. Each CDR3 is given with its conserved first and last residue. A D gene is named only where the DNA matches it firmly.

>TRBJ2-7|13|NA|TRBV7-8
TGTGCCAGCAGCTTAGTACCCGAGTACGAGCAGTACTTC
CASSLVPEYEQYF
>TRBJ1-1|14|TRBD1|TRBV6-5
TGTGCCAGCAGTTCCGGGACAGGGCAAACTGAAGCTTTCTTT
CASSSGTGQTEAFF
>TRBJ1-6|16|TRBD1|TRBV7-3
TGTGCCAGCAGCTCAACGCCGGGACAGTATAATTCACCCCTCCACTTT
CASSSTPGQYNSPLHF
>TRBJ2-7|16|NA|TRBV10-3
TGTGCCATCAGTCCCAATCAGGGGGCGCGGGGGAACGAGCAGTACTTC
CAISPNQGARGNEQYF
>TRBJ1-5|15|NA|TRBV2
TGTGCCAGCAGTGAAATAGGCTATAGCAATCAGCCCCAGCATTTT
CASSEIGYSNQPQHF
>TRBJ1-4|15|TRBD1|TRBV28
TGTGCCAGCAGTTCTCCGGGACAGGGAAATGAAAAACTGTTTTTT
CASSSPGQGNEKLFF
>TRBJ2-7|14|TRBD1|TRBV18
TGTGCCAGCCTGGACGGAAGGGGGCCCTACGAGCAGTACTTC
CASLDGRGPYEQYF
>TRBJ1-2|13|NA|TRBV5-4
TGTGCCAGCAGAACCGGACTGGACTATGGCTACACCTTC
CASRTGLDYGYTF
>TRBJ1-5|15|TRBD1|TRBV28
TGTGCCAGCAGAAAGCCAGGGGGAAGCAATCAGCCCCAGCATTTT
CASRKPGGSNQPQHF
>TRBJ2-7|14|NA|TRBV5-4
TGTGCCAGCAGCTTGGTCCACAATACCTACGAGCAGTACTTC
CASSLVHNTYEQYF
>TRBJ2-4|16|NA|TRBV7-9
TGTGCCAGCAGCTCGAGCGGACAGAGAGCCAAAAACATTCAGTACTTC
CASSSSGQRAKNIQYF
>TRBJ2-7|15|TRBD2|TRBV6-5
TGTGCCAGCAGTTACTGGGTAGCGGGGGGGCATCAGCAGTACTTC
CASSYWVAGGHQQYF
>TRBJ2-7|12|TRBD1|TRBV6-6
TGTGCCAGCAGTCAGGGACAGTACGAGCAGTACTTC
CASSQGQYEQYF